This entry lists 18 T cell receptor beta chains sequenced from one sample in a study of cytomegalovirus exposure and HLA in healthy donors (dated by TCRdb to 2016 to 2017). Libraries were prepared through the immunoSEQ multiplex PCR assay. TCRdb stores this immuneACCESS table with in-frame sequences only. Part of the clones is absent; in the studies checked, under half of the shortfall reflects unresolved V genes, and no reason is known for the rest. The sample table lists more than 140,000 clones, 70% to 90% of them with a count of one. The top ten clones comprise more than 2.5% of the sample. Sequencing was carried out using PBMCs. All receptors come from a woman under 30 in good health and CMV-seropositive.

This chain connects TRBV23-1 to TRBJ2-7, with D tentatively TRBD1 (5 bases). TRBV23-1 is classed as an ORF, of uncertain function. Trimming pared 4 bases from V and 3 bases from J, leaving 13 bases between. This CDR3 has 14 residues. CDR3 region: CASSPSGPLYEQYF. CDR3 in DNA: TGCGCCAGCAGTCCTTCAGGGCCCCTCTACGAGCAGTACTTC.

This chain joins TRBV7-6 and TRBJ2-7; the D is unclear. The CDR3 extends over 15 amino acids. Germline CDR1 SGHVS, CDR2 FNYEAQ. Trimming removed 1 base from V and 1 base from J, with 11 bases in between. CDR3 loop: CASSLGGASSYEQYF. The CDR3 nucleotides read TGTGCCAGCAGCTTAGGAGGAGCTAGTTCCTACGAGCAGTACTTC.

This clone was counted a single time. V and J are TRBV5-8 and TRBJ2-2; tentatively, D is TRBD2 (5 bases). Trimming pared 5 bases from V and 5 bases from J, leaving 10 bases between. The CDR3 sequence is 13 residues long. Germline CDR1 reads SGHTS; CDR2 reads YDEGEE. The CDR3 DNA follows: TGTGCCAGCAGGGACGAGGGTACCGGGGAGCTGTTTTTT. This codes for CASRDEGTGELFF.

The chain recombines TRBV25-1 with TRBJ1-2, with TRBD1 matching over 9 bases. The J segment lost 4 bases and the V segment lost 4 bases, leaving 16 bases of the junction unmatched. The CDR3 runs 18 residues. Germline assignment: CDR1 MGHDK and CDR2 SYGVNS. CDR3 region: CASSAWGQGSVTSYGYTF. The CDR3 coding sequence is TGTGCCAGCAGTGCGTGGGGACAGGGTTCGGTGACTAGCTATGGCTACACCTTC.

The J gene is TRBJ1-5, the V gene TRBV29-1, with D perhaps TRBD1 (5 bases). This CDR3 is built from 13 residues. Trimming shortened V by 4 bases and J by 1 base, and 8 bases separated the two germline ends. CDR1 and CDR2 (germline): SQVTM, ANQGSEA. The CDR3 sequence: CSVAGGSNQPQHF. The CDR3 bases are TGCAGCGTTGCCGGGGGAAGCAATCAGCCCCAGCATTTT.

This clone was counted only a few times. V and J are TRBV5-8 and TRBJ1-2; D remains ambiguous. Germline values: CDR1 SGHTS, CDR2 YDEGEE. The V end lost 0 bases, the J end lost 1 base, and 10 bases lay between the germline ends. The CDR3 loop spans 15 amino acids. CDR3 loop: CASSLVAEINYGYTF. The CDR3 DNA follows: TGTGCCAGCAGCTTGGTAGCAGAGATTAACTATGGCTACACCTTC.

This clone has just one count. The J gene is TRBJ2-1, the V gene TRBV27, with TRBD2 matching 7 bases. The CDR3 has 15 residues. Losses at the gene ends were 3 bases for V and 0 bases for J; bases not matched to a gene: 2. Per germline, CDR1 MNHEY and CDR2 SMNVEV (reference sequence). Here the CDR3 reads CASSFSGGSYNEQFF. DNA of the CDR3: TGTGCCAGCAGTTTTTCGGGGGGCTCCTACAATGAGCAGTTCTTC.

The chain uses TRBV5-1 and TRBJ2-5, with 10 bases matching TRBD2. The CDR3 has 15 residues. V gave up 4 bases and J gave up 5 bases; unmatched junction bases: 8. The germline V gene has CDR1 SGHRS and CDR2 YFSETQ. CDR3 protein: CASSASGRADETQYF. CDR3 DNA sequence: TGCGCCAGCAGCGCCAGCGGGAGGGCCGACGAGACCCAGTACTTC.

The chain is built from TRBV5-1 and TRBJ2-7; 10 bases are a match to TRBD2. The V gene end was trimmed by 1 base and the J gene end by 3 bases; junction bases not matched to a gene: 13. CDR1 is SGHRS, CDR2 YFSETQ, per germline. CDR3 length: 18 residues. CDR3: CASSLSAGLASPSYEQYF. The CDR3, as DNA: TGCGCCAGCAGCTTGAGTGCGGGACTAGCGTCCCCCAGCTACGAGCAGTACTTC.

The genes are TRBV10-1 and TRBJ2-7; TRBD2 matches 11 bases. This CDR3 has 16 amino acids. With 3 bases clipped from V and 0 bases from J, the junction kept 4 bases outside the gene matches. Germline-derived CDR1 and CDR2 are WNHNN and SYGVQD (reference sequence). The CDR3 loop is CASSDQGTSGSYEQYF. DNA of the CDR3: TGCGCCAGCAGTGACCAGGGGACTAGCGGCTCCTACGAGCAGTACTTC.

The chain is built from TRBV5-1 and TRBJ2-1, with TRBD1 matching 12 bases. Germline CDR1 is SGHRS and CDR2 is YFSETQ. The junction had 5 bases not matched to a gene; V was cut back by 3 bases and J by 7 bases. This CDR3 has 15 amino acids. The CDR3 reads CASSSPGQGANEQFF. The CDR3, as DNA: TGCGCCAGCAGCTCCCCGGGACAGGGGGCGAATGAGCAGTTCTTC.

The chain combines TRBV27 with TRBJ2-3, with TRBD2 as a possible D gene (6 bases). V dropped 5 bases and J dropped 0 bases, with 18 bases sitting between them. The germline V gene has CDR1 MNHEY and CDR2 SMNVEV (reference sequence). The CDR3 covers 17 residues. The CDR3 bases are TGTGCCAGCAGTCCCGTCCTAGCGACCGAGAGCACAGATACGCAGTATTTT. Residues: CASSPVLATESTDTQYF.

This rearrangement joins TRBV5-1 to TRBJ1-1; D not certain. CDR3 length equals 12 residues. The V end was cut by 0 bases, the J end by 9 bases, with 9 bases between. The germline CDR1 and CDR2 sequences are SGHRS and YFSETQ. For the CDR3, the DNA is TGCGCCAGCAGCTTGGCGGGGTTCCAAGCTTTCTTT. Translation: CASSLAGFQAFF. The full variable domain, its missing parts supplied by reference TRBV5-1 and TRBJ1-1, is KAGVTQTPRYLIKTRGQQVTLSCSPISGHRSVSWYQQTPGQGLQFLFEYFSETQRNKGNFPGRFSGRQFSNSRSEMNVSTLELGDSALYLCASSLAGFQAFFGQGTRLTVV.

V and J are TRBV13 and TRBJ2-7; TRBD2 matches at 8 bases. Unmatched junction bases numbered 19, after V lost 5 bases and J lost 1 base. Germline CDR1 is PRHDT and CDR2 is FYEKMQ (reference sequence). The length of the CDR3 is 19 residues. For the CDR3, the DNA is TGTGCCAGCAGCATAGAGGGTGGGGTAGCGGGGAGAACTTCCTACGAGCAGTACTTC. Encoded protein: CASSIEGGVAGRTSYEQYF.

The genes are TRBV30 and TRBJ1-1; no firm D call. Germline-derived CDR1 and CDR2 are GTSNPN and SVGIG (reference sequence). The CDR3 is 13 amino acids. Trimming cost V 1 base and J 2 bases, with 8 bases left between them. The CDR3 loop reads CAWSGHQNTEAFF. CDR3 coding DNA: TGTGCCTGGAGTGGACACCAAAACACTGAAGCTTTCTTT.

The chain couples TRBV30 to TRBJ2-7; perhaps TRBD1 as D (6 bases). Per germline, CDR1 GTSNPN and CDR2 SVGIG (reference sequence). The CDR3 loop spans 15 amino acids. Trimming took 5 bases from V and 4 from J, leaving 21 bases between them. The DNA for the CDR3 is TGTGCCTGGGTACCCCGGGGCAGGGGAAAATACGAGCAGTACTTC. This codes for CAWVPRGRGKYEQYF.

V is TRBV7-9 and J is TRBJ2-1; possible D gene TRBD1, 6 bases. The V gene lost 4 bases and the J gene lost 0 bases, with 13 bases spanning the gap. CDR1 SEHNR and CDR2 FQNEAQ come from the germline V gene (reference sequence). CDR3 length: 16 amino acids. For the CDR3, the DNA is TGTGCCAGCAGCTCCCAGGGGCCTAGCTCCTACAATGAGCAGTTCTTC. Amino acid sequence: CASSSQGPSSYNEQFF. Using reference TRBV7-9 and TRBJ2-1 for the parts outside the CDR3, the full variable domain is DTGVSQNPRHKITKRGQNVTFRCDPISEHNRLYWYRQTLGQGPEFLTYFQNEAQLEKSRLLSDRFSAERPKGSFSTLEIQRTEQGDSAMYLCASSSQGPSSYNEQFFGPGTRLTVL.

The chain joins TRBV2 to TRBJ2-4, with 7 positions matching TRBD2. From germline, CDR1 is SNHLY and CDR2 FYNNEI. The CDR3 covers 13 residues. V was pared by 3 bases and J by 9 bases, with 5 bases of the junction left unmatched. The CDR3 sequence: CASSEGSGLIQYF. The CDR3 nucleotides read TGTGCCAGCAGTGAGGGTAGCGGGCTCATTCAGTACTTC.